Below, one T cell receptor (beta chain) is given with its context. As yet, its antigen is unknown. The data originate from a study of cytomegalovirus exposure and HLA in healthy donors. It was with 60 Vbeta and 13 Jbeta primers that the PCR ran. Per the authors' pipeline: About 11 million of 65 million to 95 million unique TCR beta chains were shared, per a later count. Generated by immunoSEQ multiplex PCR, the TCRdb table keeps only in-frame clones and is missing some. D and trimming come from the DNA, and the V and J calls and clone size come from that table. The data contain 110,000 to 150,000 clones, approximately 74% of them singletons. The V gene lost 6 bases and the J gene lost 8 bases, with 16 bases spanning the gap. The V gene's germline CDR1 is MNHEY and CDR2 SMNVEV (reference sequence). The CDR3 runs to 13 residues. Study observations and caveats: In an earlier analysis, most TCR beta V segments were productive about 87% or about 30% of the time. Accurate prediction of most subjects' HLA-A and HLA-B alleles from TCR beta sequences was reported. Whilst most TCR sequences proved rare, a subset of public TCRs occurred across many donors.

The source is a man aged 18 to 29 in good health and CMV-seropositive. The chain has TRBV27 and TRBJ1-2, with TRBD1 as a possible D gene (6 bases). Sequencing was carried out using PBMCs. The CDR3 DNA reads TGTGCCAGCAGACAGGGTTCCCTCTTAGGCTACACCTTC. Translation gives CASRQGSLLGYTF.